This record looks at one T cell receptor beta chain sequence and its context. The antigen is unknown. This table comes from immunoSEQ multiplex PCR, and its TCRdb copy is limited to in-frame clones, with some not included. The table includes some 31,000 clones, roughly 92% detected once. The data are from a study of T cell responses to AZD1222 COVID-19 vaccine. Findings and caveats of the study: Females outnumbered males among donors, who were mostly white British; clonal diversity was possibly underestimated. Along spike, vaccine-associated CD4 TCRs were found throughout, with dominance at 160-218 and 743-854. The study identified only a handful of AZD1222 recipients as seropositive at baseline. Of spike-specific TCRs, nearly half reportedly target regions left unmutated in variants.

The germline V gene encodes CDR1 LNHDA and CDR2 SQIVND (reference sequence). After removal of 2 bases from V and 7 bases from J, the junction contained 6 bases not matched to a gene. There are 15 residues in the CDR3. The material was peripheral blood, obtained on day 0 of AZD1222 vaccination. The rearrangement links TRBV19 to TRBJ2-1, with 9 bases matching TRBD2. The source is an adult in good health. The chain's CDR3 is CASSIPGLARNEQFF. The CDR3 nucleotides are TGTGCCAGTAGTATACCGGGACTAGCAAGAAATGAGCAGTTCTTC.